This T cell receptor (beta chain) was sequenced in a study of blood T cells in healthy people across ages. Germline assignment: CDR1 LGHDT and CDR2 YNNKEL (reference sequence). CDR3 size: 17 residues. Losses at the gene ends were 4 bases for V and 1 base for J; bases not matched to a gene: 8. Isolated PBMCs totaled at least 6.5 million in each sample. Primers used in a second PCR of about 6 to 11 cycles were a sample-barcoded 5' primer and a J-beta primer mix. TCRdb reprocessed the 5' RACE reads with MiXCR, giving one entry per CDR3 protein. Here the sample spans hundreds of thousands of distinct CDR3 sequences, 56% being singletons. Study-wide points: Higher diversity, along with more naive CD4+ cells, distinguished long-lived donors from aged donors. Bulk PBMC profiling left naive and antigen-experienced comparisons inconclusive. Strong correlation existed between TCR beta diversity and naive T cell percentage.

Regarding this clonotype: Its antigen is unidentified.

The sequence derives from a man aged 35-49 years in good health. The J gene is TRBJ2-3, the V gene TRBV3-1; 10 bases match TRBD2. Sequencing input: blood. CDR3 in DNA: TGTGCCAGCAGCCTCCTCCTCCTAGCGGGGGGCACAGATACGCAGTATTTT. It is translated as CASSLLLLAGGTDTQYF.